This is a list of T cell receptor beta chains from one sample in a study of identical twins. TCRdb fed the 5' RACE reads into MiXCR, producing one record per CDR3 protein. The top ten clones hold roughly 4% of a sample with about 730,000 distinct CDR3 sequences, 20% to 25% of them seen once. These data also featured in a second study, about T cells expressing NK-cell markers.

The sample consisted of PBMCs. The receptor set was obtained from a woman aged 18-29 years in good health. Each CDR3 is given with its conserved first and last residue.

cdr3_aa cdr3_length v_call
CSATQTSGTYVETQYF 16 TRBV20-1
CASSILAGGNEQFF 14 TRBV12-3/TRBV12-4
CATSRDSSPLHF 12 TRBV15
CSTQAGEYEQYF 12 TRBV20-1
CASSLGEHNSPLHF 14 TRBV6-1
CASTLGRNEQFF 12 TRBV12-3/TRBV12-4
CASSSVNSGANVLTF 15 TRBV6-5
CSARDRAPNTQYF 13 TRBV20-1
CASSLAGLYEQYF 13 TRBV11-2
CASSVAKDWGNEQFF 15 TRBV9
CASSPSSGAFNEQFF 15 TRBV12-3/TRBV12-4
CASSLDGLGVSGDTQYF 17 TRBV7-9
CASSGRTNTGELFF 14 TRBV5-1
CAISEGPDTGELFF 14 TRBV10-3
CASSPGGGSPLHF 13 TRBV7-3
CASSWYNDRQETQYF 15 TRBV5-1
CASSLADTKADTQYF 15 TRBV7-8
CSAFRGGMNTEAFF 14 TRBV20-1
CASSPTQGWLGEQFF 15 TRBV7-2
CASSFEVGHRRSDNEQFF 18 TRBV7-6
CASSPYFGNTEAFF 14 TRBV5-1
CASSPRGPNNEQFF 14 TRBV5-1
CASSYVPGQTNEQFF 15 TRBV6-5
CASSPGDLLGTDTQYF 16 TRBV6-1
CASSLRDRESGYTF 14 TRBV4-3
CASSPRVEADTQYF 14 TRBV18
CASRTRRSIKGENIQYF 17 TRBV6-2/TRBV6-3
CASSFKGASSTDTQYF 16 TRBV5-6
CASSGTGWEETQYF 14 TRBV21-1
CASSQRQGGYGYTF 14 TRBV4-3
CASSLDLGLLNYRSYEQYF 19 TRBV28
CASSLGGAAPFNEQFF 16 TRBV5-6
CASSRRSGGVEDTQYF 16 TRBV2
CASSPGRGYEQYF 13 TRBV7-8
CASRLQAQDEQFF 13 TRBV12-3/TRBV12-4
CASSVSRDPYEQYF 14 TRBV9
CASSPEDSFSYEQYF 15 TRBV27
CATSTTYRRVQETQYF 16 TRBV15
CSATSGHQETQYF 13 TRBV20-1
CASSFNEFDEQYF 13 TRBV12-3/TRBV12-4
CASSFRGGHGETQYF 15 TRBV6-5
CASSLGTGYEQYF 13 TRBV27
CSLGASGEPSSYNEQFF 17 TRBV29-1
CASRYGPLNTEAFF 14 TRBV6-5
CSAETGLLESDTQYF 15 TRBV20-1
CASSSPGGSTTGELFF 16 TRBV7-2
CATSRDPTGTEQFF 14 TRBV15
CAISRGQPGTDTQYF 15 TRBV10-3
CASSPSGGPNYGYTF 15 TRBV27
CASSPSGRVQAEQYF 15 TRBV7-9
CASSQRTGRLFF 12 TRBV14
CASSLTGALQQYF 13 TRBV12-3/TRBV12-4
CATSVAGDNEQFF 13 TRBV24-1